A single sample is the source of the 21 T cell receptor beta chains below, sequenced in a study of T-cell memory formation after mild COVID-19. TCRdb fed the 5' RACE reads into MiXCR, producing one record per CDR3 protein. The sample consists of about 190,000 distinct CDR3 sequences, about 10% of them appearing once. Material: PBMCs or a T cell subset sorted from them (not recorded which). The receptors shown here come from a man younger than 35 who had mild COVID-19 (a few samples of this study predate the infection). Cell type and time point are not known.

The V gene is TRBV6-2 or TRBV6-3, the J gene TRBJ2-3; 7 positions agree with TRBD1. V was clipped by 8 bases and J by 4 bases; unmatched bases: 9. Per the germline V gene, CDR1 is MNHEY and CDR2 is SVGEGT. This CDR3 is built from 14 residues. Written as DNA, the CDR3 is TGTGCCAGCCTAACCGGGACAGTGTCAGATACGCAGTATTTT. Protein product: CASLTGTVSDTQYF.

The chain couples TRBV15 to TRBJ2-7; perhaps TRBD2 as D (5 bases). This CDR3 has 12 amino acids. CDR1 is LNHNV and CDR2 is YYDKDF in the germline V gene (reference sequence). V lost 5 bases to trimming and J lost 5 bases, with 10 bases between them. The CDR3 DNA is TGTGCCACCAGCGGAGGAACCCACGAGCAGTACTTC. It specifies CATSGGTHEQYF.

This clonotype has a handful of counts. The rearrangement uses TRBV4-1 and TRBJ1-5; unclear D gene. CDR1 is MGHRA, CDR2 YSYEKL, per germline. The CDR3 runs 16 residues. Trimming removed 3 bases from V and 2 bases from J, with 14 bases in between. For the CDR3, the DNA is TGCGCCAGCAGCCATACCGGGTCGTTGGGCAATCAGCCCCAGCATTTT. Its protein product is CASSHTGSLGNQPQHF.

J is TRBJ2-3 and V is TRBV10-3; perhaps D is TRBD1 or TRBD2 (6 bases each). Trimming took off 8 bases at V and 5 bases at J, with 17 bases between the two ends. Germline V gives CDR1 ENHRY, CDR2 SYGVKD. The CDR3 contains 14 residues. This CDR3 is CAIGGTTQGDTQYF. In nucleotides, the CDR3 is TGTGCCATCGGCGGGACCACACAGGGAGATACGCAGTATTTT.

The rearrangement uses TRBV12-3 or TRBV12-4 and TRBJ1-1; the D is unclear. The V end was cut by 3 bases, the J end by 9 bases, with 17 bases between. The CDR3 has 14 amino acids. The CDR3 coding sequence is TGTGCCAGCAGTTTGACGCGCCGGATCTCTCAAGCTTTCTTT. Residues: CASSLTRRISQAFF.

This chain connects TRBV20-1 to TRBJ2-3, with 9 bases lining up with TRBD2. The CDR3 runs to 15 residues. Germline CDR1 is DFQATT and CDR2 is SNEGSKA (reference sequence). Trimming cost V 6 bases and J 1 base; bases outside gene matches: 8. The CDR3 DNA follows: TGCAGTGCCCACCCGGCGGGGGGGGGCACAGATACGCAGTATTTT. This gives the protein CSAHPAGGGTDTQYF.

The genes are TRBV3-1 and TRBJ1-2; possible D gene TRBD1, 5 bases. Germline V CDR1 and CDR2: LGHDT, YNNKEL (reference sequence). Trimming removed 3 bases from V and 8 bases from J, with 13 bases in between. The CDR3 contains 13 residues. CDR3 bases: TGTGCCAGCAGCCAGAGGGGTACGCGAGGCTACACCTTC. Its translation is CASSQRGTRGYTF.

The V gene is TRBV7-2, the J gene TRBJ1-1; D is uncertain. The CDR3 loop spans 13 amino acids. V lost 3 bases and J lost 1, with 6 bases in between. CDR1 SGHTA and CDR2 FQGNSA come from the germline V gene. DNA for the CDR3: TGTGCCAGCAGCTTTATTACGAACACTGAAGCTTTCTTT. Protein product: CASSFITNTEAFF.

Only a few counts were recorded for this clonotype. The chain couples TRBV6-5 to TRBJ1-1; possible D gene TRBD1, 6 bases. The CDR3 covers 13 residues. V was pared by 7 bases and J by 10 bases, with 19 bases between. Germline CDR1 is MNHEY and CDR2 is SVGAGI. Here the CDR3 reads CASIQGQGGVAFF. In DNA, the CDR3 is TGTGCCAGCATTCAGGGGCAAGGAGGGGTAGCTTTCTTT.

Here the CDR3 DNA reads TGCGCCAGCAGGCGGGACAGGGGTACGGAGACCCAGTACTTC. It specifies CASRRDRGTETQYF. The chain has TRBV5-1 and TRBJ2-5; TRBD1 matches 10 bases. The germline V gene encodes CDR1 SGHRS and CDR2 YFSETQ. V was pared by 5 bases and J by 5 bases, with 6 bases of the junction left unmatched. The CDR3 runs 14 residues.

V gene TRBV5-6 combines with J gene TRBJ2-5; 7 nucleotides align to TRBD1. The J segment lost 4 bases and the V segment lost 1 base, leaving 4 bases of the junction unmatched. CDR1 and CDR2 (germline): SGHDT, YYEEEE. The CDR3 covers 14 residues. CDR3 coding DNA: TGTGCCAGCAGCTTGTCCGGGACAGCAGAGACCCAGTACTTC. It codes for CASSLSGTAETQYF.

The chain is built from TRBV5-1 and TRBJ2-7; D might be TRBD1 (6 bases). The germline V and J ends were trimmed by 4 bases and 4 bases, with 15 bases remaining between them. This CDR3 is 14 amino acids long. CDR1 and CDR2 (germline): SGHRS, YFSETQ. CDR3 DNA sequence: TGCGCCAGCAGCCGGAAGGGGGACCAGTACGAGCAGTACTTC. It is translated as CASSRKGDQYEQYF.

The V call is TRBV11-3, the J call TRBJ2-1, with D unclear. The CDR3 sequence is 13 residues long. CDR1 SGHNT and CDR2 YENEEA come from the germline V gene. The V and J ends lost 2 bases and 7 bases respectively, with 9 bases between them. DNA for the CDR3: TGTGCCAGCAGCTTATATGGGGTTAATGAGCAGTTCTTC. Translating gives CASSLYGVNEQFF.

This clonotype was recorded a few times. V and J are TRBV20-1 and TRBJ1-5; no clear D gene. V dropped 1 base and J dropped 7 bases, with 11 bases sitting between them. The CDR3 is 13 residues long. CDR1 DFQATT and CDR2 SNEGSKA come from the germline V gene (reference sequence). The CDR3 DNA reads TGCAGTGCTAGAGTAACGCCTGACCAGCCCCAGCATTTT. Translated, it gives CSARVTPDQPQHF.

V is TRBV7-2 and J is TRBJ1-3; unclear D gene. Trimming pared 5 bases from V and 0 bases from J, leaving 14 bases between. CDR1 is SGHTA and CDR2 is FQGNSA in the germline V gene. This CDR3 has 16 residues. CDR3 in amino acids: CASSLGRRASGNTIYF. The CDR3 region has the DNA TGTGCCAGCAGCCTCGGACGGAGGGCCTCTGGAAACACCATATATTTT. The full variable domain, its missing parts supplied by reference TRBV7-2 and TRBJ1-3, is GAGVSQSPSNKVTEKGKDVELRCDPISGHTALYWYRQSLGQGLEFLIYFQGNSAPDKSGLPSDRFSAERTGGSVSTLTIQRTQQEDSAVYLCASSLGRRASGNTIYFGEGSWLTVV.

A few counts support this clonotype. CDR3: CSATSIGGPDTQYF. The CDR3 coding sequence is TGCAGCGCCACCTCCATTGGGGGGCCAGATACGCAGTATTTT. The J gene is TRBJ2-3, the V gene TRBV29-1, with D perhaps TRBD1 or TRBD2 (6 bases each). CDR1 is SQVTM, CDR2 ANQGSEA, per germline. The length of the CDR3 is 14 residues. V was shortened by 7 bases and J by 4 bases, with 18 bases between the two germline ends.

This clonotype was observed a few times. The chain combines TRBV6-1 with TRBJ1-1; 8 bases match TRBD1. The V and J ends lost 4 bases and 0 bases, in that order; junction bases with no gene match: 4. The germline CDR1 and CDR2 sequences are MNHNS and SASEGT. The CDR3 sequence is 15 residues long. The CDR3 reads CASSGRQGMNTEAFF. The CDR3 nucleotides are TGTGCCAGCAGTGGACGACAGGGGATGAACACTGAAGCTTTCTTT.

The DNA for the CDR3 is TGCGCCACGGCGTGGGTCCTCTCAGAGACCCAGTACTTC. It is translated as CATAWVLSETQYF. The gene calls are TRBV4-1 and TRBJ2-5; no firm D call. V shed 10 bases and J shed 4 bases, with 16 bases lying between them. CDR1 is MGHRA, CDR2 YSYEKL, per germline. The CDR3 covers 13 residues.

V usage is TRBV20-1 and J usage is TRBJ1-3, with 7 bases that match TRBD1. CDR1 DFQATT and CDR2 SNEGSKA come from the germline V gene (reference sequence). CDR3 length: 13 amino acids. J gave up 4 bases and V 6 bases, and 6 bases lay outside the gene matches. CDR3 sequence reads: CSAPGQWGNTIYF. The CDR3 region has the DNA TGCAGTGCGCCGGGACAGTGGGGAAACACCATATATTTT.

The chain has TRBV20-1 and TRBJ2-5; TRBD2 aligns across 7 bases. The CDR3 covers 14 residues. Germline lookup yields CDR1 DFQATT and CDR2 SNEGSKA (reference sequence). V dropped 2 bases and J dropped 4; count of bases not matched to a gene: 7. CDR3 nucleotide sequence: TGCAGTGCTAGACGGCGGGGGTTGCTAGAGACCCAGTACTTC. It translates to CSARRRGLLETQYF.

The chain recombines TRBV12-3 or TRBV12-4 with TRBJ2-2; TRBD2 aligns across 9 bases. There are 15 residues in the CDR3. J was trimmed by 6 bases and V by 3 bases; bases with no gene match: 5. The CDR3 coding sequence is TGTGCCAGCAGTTTGGTCCTAGCGGGGTCCGGGGAGCTGTTTTTT. It yields the protein CASSLVLAGSGELFF.